Sequencing of this TCR beta chain was carried out in a study of CXCR3-negative and CXCR3-positive naive CD8 T cells. Study overall: Across all libraries, TRB reads numbered roughly 140 million, with about 1.5 +/- 0.3 million in each library. Notes on the study in general: Within a donor, both naive subsets shared TRBV-TRBJ usage, unlike memory cells. Both naive subsets showed comparably high diversity, and memory CD8+ cells showed much lower diversity.

The CDR3 length is 16 residues. Germline CDR1 reads SNHLY; CDR2 reads FYNNEI. UMI-tagged TRB cDNA libraries were built via 5' RACE. From the 5' RACE reads, TCRdb lists one entry per CDR3 protein and no DNA. This sample's clone table lists about 23,000 distinct CDR3 sequences. This clonotype shows up as medium-sized (0.01 to 0.1%) by frequency. Its antigen is undetermined. This chain joins TRBV2 and TRBJ2-1. Specimen: memory CD8+ T cells from blood. This TCR was sampled from a human donor in good health. Some clones in this sample may be carry-over from other donors' samples. The CDR3 spells CASSDSAGGYYNEQFF.